Listed below are T cell receptor beta chains from one sample, sequenced in a study of CXCR3-negative and CXCR3-positive naive CD8 T cells. With the 5' RACE reads reprocessed, TCRdb shows one record per CDR3 protein and no DNA. Recorded here are 100,000 to 150,000 distinct CDR3 sequences; the top ten clones represent 0.25% to 0.35%. Sequencing was carried out using naive CXCR3- CD8+ T cells from blood. These receptors were collected from a human donor in good health. Some clones in this sample may be carry-over from other donors' samples. The CDR3 runs from the conserved cysteine through the conserved F or W.

length,V,J,CDR3
14,TRBV5-1,TRBJ2-7,CASSLEGKAYEQYF
15,TRBV6-5,TRBJ2-2,CASSYSGGVSGELFF
17,TRBV5-1,TRBJ1-4,CASSPGQSMATNEKLFF
14,TRBV29-1,TRBJ2-1,CSVESGIASREQFF
15,TRBV7-9,TRBJ2-7,CASSLVGMSSYEQYF
11,TRBV5-4,TRBJ2-5,CASSFGETQYF
13,TRBV11-2,TRBJ2-7,CASSLFRGYEQYF
15,TRBV12-3/TRBV12-4,TRBJ2-1,CASSFPQGRSDEQFF
15,TRBV12-3/TRBV12-4,TRBJ2-7,CASRSTGAASYEQYF
13,TRBV27,TRBJ1-1,CASSLRGDTEAFF
11,TRBV29-1,TRBJ2-2,CSTALDGELFF
15,TRBV29-1,TRBJ2-7,CSVEADRGKGYEQYF
14,TRBV14,TRBJ2-1,CASSPTSSHNEQFF
19,TRBV29-1,TRBJ2-7,CSVAGQRTNPLASDDEQYF
14,TRBV7-9,TRBJ2-7,CASSPQGSSYEQYF
17,TRBV6-6,TRBJ2-7,CASSYTEGLNPRREQYF
13,TRBV4-1,TRBJ2-7,CASSQVGGYEQYF
16,TRBV10-3,TRBJ2-1,CAISDSLAGGPDEQFF
14,TRBV13,TRBJ2-1,CASRSLTGGSKQFF
15,TRBV7-9,TRBJ2-2,CASSSSGENTGELFF